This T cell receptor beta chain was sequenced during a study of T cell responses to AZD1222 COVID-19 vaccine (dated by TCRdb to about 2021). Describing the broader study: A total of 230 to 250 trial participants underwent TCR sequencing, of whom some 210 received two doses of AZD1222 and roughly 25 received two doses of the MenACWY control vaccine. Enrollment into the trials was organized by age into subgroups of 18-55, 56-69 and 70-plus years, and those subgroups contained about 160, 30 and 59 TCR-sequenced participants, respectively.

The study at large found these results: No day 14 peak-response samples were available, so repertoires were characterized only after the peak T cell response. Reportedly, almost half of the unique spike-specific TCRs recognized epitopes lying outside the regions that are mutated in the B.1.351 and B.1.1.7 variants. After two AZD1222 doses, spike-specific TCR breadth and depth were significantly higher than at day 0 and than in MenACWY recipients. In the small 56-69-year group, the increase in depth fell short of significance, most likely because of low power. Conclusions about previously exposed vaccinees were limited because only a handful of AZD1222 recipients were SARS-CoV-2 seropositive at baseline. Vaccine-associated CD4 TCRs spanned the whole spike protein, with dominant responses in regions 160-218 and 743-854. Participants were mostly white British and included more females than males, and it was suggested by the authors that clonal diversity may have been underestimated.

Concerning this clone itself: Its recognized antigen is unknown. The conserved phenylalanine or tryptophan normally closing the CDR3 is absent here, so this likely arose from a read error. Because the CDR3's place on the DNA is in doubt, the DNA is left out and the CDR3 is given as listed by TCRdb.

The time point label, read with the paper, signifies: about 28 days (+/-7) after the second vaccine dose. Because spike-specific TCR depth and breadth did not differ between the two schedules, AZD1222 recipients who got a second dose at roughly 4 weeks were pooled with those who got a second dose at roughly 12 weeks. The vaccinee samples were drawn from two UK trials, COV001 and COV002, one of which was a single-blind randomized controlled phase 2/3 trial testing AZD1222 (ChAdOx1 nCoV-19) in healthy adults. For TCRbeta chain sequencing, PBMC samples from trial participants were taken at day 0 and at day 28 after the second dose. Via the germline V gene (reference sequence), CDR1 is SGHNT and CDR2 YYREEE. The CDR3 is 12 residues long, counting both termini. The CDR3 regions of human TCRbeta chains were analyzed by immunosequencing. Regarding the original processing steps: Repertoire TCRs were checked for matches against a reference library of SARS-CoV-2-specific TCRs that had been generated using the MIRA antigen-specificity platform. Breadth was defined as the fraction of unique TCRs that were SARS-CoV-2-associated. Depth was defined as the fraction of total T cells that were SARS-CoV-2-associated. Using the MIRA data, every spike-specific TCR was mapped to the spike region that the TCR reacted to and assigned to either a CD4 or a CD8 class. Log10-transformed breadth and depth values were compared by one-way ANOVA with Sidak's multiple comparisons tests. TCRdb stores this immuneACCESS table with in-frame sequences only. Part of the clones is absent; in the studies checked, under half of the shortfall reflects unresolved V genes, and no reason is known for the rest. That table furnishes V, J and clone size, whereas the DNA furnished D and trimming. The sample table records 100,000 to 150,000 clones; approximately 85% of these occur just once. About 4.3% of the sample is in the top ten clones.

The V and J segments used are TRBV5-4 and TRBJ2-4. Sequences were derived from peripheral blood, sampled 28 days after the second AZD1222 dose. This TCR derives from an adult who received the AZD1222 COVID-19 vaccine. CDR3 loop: CASSLGPGPSTL.